Listed below are T cell receptor beta chains from one sample, sequenced in a study of T cells in localized non-small cell lung cancer. Libraries were prepared by immunoSEQ multiplex PCR; TCRdb keeps only in-frame clonotypes and omits some of them. Of 86,000 or so clones in the sample, 84% were seen once. The specimen comprised peripheral blood, sampled before any cancer treatment. Receptors were obtained from a man aged 35 to 69 with stage I lung adenocarcinoma. Each CDR3 is given with its conserved first and last residue. D genes are given only for firm matches. Only some rows state a clone size, as once, few, many or a class for expanded clones.

NA,TRBJ2-2,TRBV6-1,NA,CASRPESGNTGELFF,TGTGCCAGCAGACCCGAGAGCGGGAACACCGGGGAGCTGTTTTTT
NA,TRBJ2-1,TRBV19,NA,CASRPTGRNYNEQFF,TGTGCCAGTAGACCCACAGGGAGAAATTACAATGAGCAGTTCTTC
NA,TRBJ2-3,TRBV4-3,NA,CASSQDRSSRADTQYF,TGCGCCAGCAGCCAAGATCGAAGTAGCCGGGCAGATACGCAGTATTTT
NA,TRBJ2-7,TRBV2,few,CASSRAEMDEQYF,TGTGCCAGCAGTCGGGCGGAGATGGACGAGCAGTACTTC
NA,TRBJ1-2,TRBV27,NA,CASSDKATYGYTF,TGTGCCAGCAGTGACAAGGCAACCTATGGCTACACCTTC
TRBD2,TRBJ2-1,TRBV13,NA,CASSYSGTRVSEQFF,TGTGCCAGCAGCTACTCCGGGACTAGAGTTAGTGAGCAGTTCTTC
TRBD1,TRBJ2-7,TRBV4-2,NA,CASSQGGQRTPPYEQYF,TGTGCCAGCAGCCAAGGGGGACAGCGGACCCCGCCCTACGAGCAGTACTTC
TRBD1,TRBJ1-1,TRBV2,NA,CASSDGTAEAFF,TGTGCCAGCAGTGACGGGACAGCGGAAGCTTTCTTT
NA,TRBJ2-1,TRBV2,NA,CASSQGLDNEQFF,TGTGCCAGCAGTCAGGGCCTAGACAATGAGCAGTTCTTC
TRBD1,TRBJ2-7,TRBV5-1,NA,CASSLRTGEVYEQYF,TGCGCCAGCAGCCTCAGGACAGGGGAGGTCTACGAGCAGTACTTC
TRBD2,TRBJ2-5,TRBV5-1,NA,CASSSRTPGLAEEETQYF,TGCGCCAGCAGCTCACGTACACCGGGACTAGCGGAAGAAGAGACCCAGTACTTC
TRBD2,TRBJ2-4,TRBV18,NA,CASSPQAGGNKNIQYF,TGTGCCAGCTCACCTCAAGCGGGGGGGAACAAAAACATTCAGTACTTC
NA,TRBJ2-7,TRBV27,NA,CASSLGGGHEQYF,TGTGCCAGCAGTTTAGGGGGGGGCCACGAGCAGTACTTC
NA,TRBJ1-4,TRBV11-2,NA,CASSPQQGEKLFF,TGTGCCAGCAGCCCCCAGCAAGGGGAAAAACTGTTTTTT
NA,TRBJ2-6,TRBV6-6,NA,CASSYSTSGANVLTF,TGTGCCAGCAGTTACTCGACATCTGGGGCCAACGTCCTGACTTTC
NA,TRBJ2-7,TRBV6-1,NA,CASSEAQGGFRYEQYF,TGTGCCAGCAGTGAAGCGCAGGGGGGGTTTCGCTACGAGCAGTACTTC
NA,TRBJ1-1,TRBV9,NA,CASRGLGEAFF,TGTGCCAGCAGGGGGCTGGGTGAAGCTTTCTTT
NA,TRBJ1-1,TRBV19,NA,CASSISGAPRAFF,TGTGCCAGTAGTATAAGTGGAGCTCCGCGTGCTTTCTTT